The 32 T cell receptor beta chains listed next were all sequenced from one sample in a study of cytomegalovirus exposure and HLA in healthy donors. TCRdb's table, derived via immunoSEQ multiplex PCR, lists solely in-frame clones and lacks some. Among about 240,000 clones listed, approximately 84% were seen once. The sequencing input was PBMCs. These receptors were collected from a woman in her thirties in good health and CMV-seropositive.

The genes are TRBV19 and TRBJ1-1; TRBD1 is a possible D gene (6 bases). Germline V gives CDR1 LNHDA, CDR2 SQIVND (reference sequence). V was clipped by 5 bases and J by 6 bases, with 16 bases between them. The CDR3 length is 14 residues. The CDR3 DNA reads as TGTGCCAGTAGTGCGAGACAGGTCCGTGCTGAAGCTTTCTTT. Encoded protein: CASSARQVRAEAFF.

V is TRBV7-2 and J is TRBJ2-1; 7 nucleotides match TRBD1. The CDR3 covers 14 residues. CDR1 SGHTA and CDR2 FQGNSA come from the germline V gene. V shed 5 bases, J shed 1 base, and the junction held 2 bases outside the gene matches. The CDR3 reads CASSRTGSYNEQFF. CDR3 bases: TGTGCCAGCAGCCGGACAGGATCCTACAATGAGCAGTTCTTC. Looking up the rest from reference TRBV7-2 and TRBJ2-1 gives the full variable domain: GAGVSQSPSNKVTEKGKDVELRCDPISGHTALYWYRQSLGQGLEFLIYFQGNSAPDKSGLPSDRFSAERTGGSVSTLTIQRTQQEDSAVYLCASSRTGSYNEQFFGPGTRLTVL.

The V call is TRBV7-6, the J call TRBJ2-1; 7 nucleotides agree with TRBD2. Germline V gene data show CDR1 as SGHVS and CDR2 as FNYEAQ. The CDR3 sequence is 15 residues long. V gave up 0 bases and J gave up 10 bases; unmatched junction bases: 9. CDR3 coding DNA: TGTGCCAGCAGCTTAGCAGCGGGGTACGGTATAGAGCAGTTCTTC. Its translation: CASSLAAGYGIEQFF.

The chain recombines TRBV7-8 with TRBJ2-7; 8 positions match TRBD2. In germline, CDR1 is SGHVS, CDR2 FQNEAQ. The CDR3 consists of 14 residues. Trimming at V came to 6 bases and at J to 0 bases, leaving 4 bases not matched to a gene. DNA of the CDR3: TGTGCCAGCAGTGCCGGGACTAGCTCCTACGAGCAGTACTTC. Residues: CASSAGTSSYEQYF.

The chain uses TRBV7-9 and TRBJ2-2; 7 bases are shared with TRBD1. V trimming: 2 bases; J trimming: 3 bases; junction bases outside the gene matches: 3. Germline CDR1 is SEHNR and CDR2 is FQNEAQ (reference sequence). CDR3 size: 15 residues. DNA for the CDR3: TGTGCCAGCAGCTTATCCGGGACAGACACCGGGGAGCTGTTTTTT. This encodes CASSLSGTDTGELFF.

A single count supports this clone. V is TRBV5-8 and J is TRBJ2-7; 9 bases line up with TRBD2. The V and J ends lost 4 bases and 6 bases, in that order; junction bases with no gene match: 17. The germline gives CDR1 SGHTS, CDR2 YDEGEE. This CDR3 is built from 17 residues. In nucleotides, the CDR3 is TGTGCCAGCAGCCGTTCATCCGGTAGAGGACTAGCGTTCGAGCAGTACTTC. Translation: CASSRSSGRGLAFEQYF. Variable domain in full (rest from reference TRBV5-8 and TRBJ2-7): EAGVTQSPTHLIKTRGQQATLRCSPISGHTSVYWYQQALGLGLQFLLWYDEGEERNRGNFPPRFSGRQFPNYSSELNVNALELEDSALYLCASSRSSGRGLAFEQYFGPGTRLTVT.

This clone has more than one count but fewer than ten. The chain employs TRBV5-1 and TRBJ2-1, with D tentatively TRBD1 (6 bases). The ends were cut back, 0 bases at V and 9 bases at J, with 7 bases in the middle. CDR3 length equals 12 residues. CDR1 SGHRS and CDR2 YFSETQ come from the germline V gene. The CDR3 DNA sequence: TGCGCCAGCAGCTTGGAGGGGGTTGAGCAGTTCTTC. Translating it yields CASSLEGVEQFF.

The chain uses TRBV9 and TRBJ2-1, with D maybe TRBD1 (6 bases). The germline V gene encodes CDR1 SGDLS and CDR2 YYNGEE. The ends were cut back, 3 bases at V and 6 bases at J, with 16 bases in the middle. This CDR3 has 15 amino acids. CDR3 sequence: CASSADLDSLNEQFF. CDR3 sequence (DNA): TGTGCCAGCAGCGCAGACTTGGACAGCCTCAATGAGCAGTTCTTC.

DNA of the CDR3: TGTGCCAGCAGCTTACTAAGGCGCGGGGATACGCAGTATTTT. Protein product: CASSLLRRGDTQYF. The rearrangement joins TRBV7-9 to TRBJ2-3; a possible D gene is TRBD2 (5 bases). Trimming stripped 2 bases from V and 6 bases from J, with 12 bases between. The CDR3 sequence is 14 residues long. CDR1 is SEHNR and CDR2 is FQNEAQ in the germline V gene (reference sequence).

The DNA of the CDR3 is TGTGCCAGCAGTCGACTAGCGGGAGGCGATGAGCAGTTCTTC. Encoded protein: CASSRLAGGDEQFF. V and J are TRBV6-1 and TRBJ2-1, with 13 bases fitting TRBD2. V dropped 5 bases and J dropped 8; count of bases not matched to a gene: 3. CDR1 and CDR2 (germline): MNHNS, SASEGT. The length of the CDR3 is 14 residues.

The DNA for the CDR3 is TGTGCCAGCAGCTTATCGGGGGACCTAGTTAATGAGCAGTTCTTC. This encodes CASSLSGDLVNEQFF. This chain links TRBV11-2 with TRBJ2-1; a weak D match, TRBD2 (6 bases). There are 15 residues in the CDR3. V was pared by 2 bases and J by 7 bases, with 15 bases between. The germline V gene encodes CDR1 SGHAT and CDR2 FQNNGV.

This clone has only one observation. The gene calls are TRBV28 and TRBJ2-3; 11 nucleotides agree with TRBD2. The trim removed 5 bases at V and 5 bases at J, leaving 9 bases unmatched. The CDR3 is made up of 16 amino acids. Germline V gives CDR1 MDHEN, CDR2 SYDVKM. The CDR3 protein is CASSEASGRTGDTQYF. DNA for the CDR3: TGTGCCAGCAGTGAGGCTAGCGGGAGGACGGGAGATACGCAGTATTTT.

This clone was counted once. The rearrangement links TRBV5-8 to TRBJ2-2, with 8 bases aligning to TRBD1. The CDR3 extends over 14 amino acids. The germline V gene has CDR1 SGHTS and CDR2 YDEGEE. Trimming at V came to 3 bases and at J to 6 bases, leaving 4 bases not matched to a gene. This chain's CDR3 is CASSSRDRSGELFF. The CDR3 DNA sequence: TGTGCCAGCAGCTCCCGGGACAGGTCCGGGGAGCTGTTTTTT.

The chain is built from TRBV9 and TRBJ1-2; possible D gene TRBD1, 6 bases. The CDR3 is 14 residues long. V lost 3 bases to trimming and J lost 4 bases, with 13 bases between them. Germline assignment: CDR1 SGDLS and CDR2 YYNGEE. CDR3 DNA sequence: TGTGCCAGCAGCGAGGGGGTGGCTGGCTATGGCTACACCTTC. Protein: CASSEGVAGYGYTF.

This chain uses TRBV29-1 with TRBJ2-2; 9 bases line up with TRBD1. The junction had 6 bases not matched to a gene; V was cut back by 6 bases and J by 4 bases. The CDR3 loop spans 14 amino acids. From germline, CDR1 is SQVTM and CDR2 ANQGSEA. The CDR3 loop is CSVRQGGGTGELFF. CDR3 in DNA: TGCAGCGTCAGACAGGGGGGGGGCACCGGGGAGCTGTTTTTT.

In this sample, this clone turned up a few times. The chain recombines TRBV6-5 with TRBJ1-2; 8 bases are a match to TRBD1. The CDR3 has 11 amino acids. V was pared by 6 bases and J by 7 bases, with 1 base of the junction left unmatched. The germline CDR1 and CDR2 sequences are MNHEY and SVGAGI. CDR3 in DNA: TGTGCCAGCAGGGACAGGGCTGGCTACACCTTC. Amino acids: CASRDRAGYTF.

V and J are TRBV27 and TRBJ2-7; 8 nucleotides agree with TRBD1. The CDR3 sequence is 14 residues long. Germline CDR1 and CDR2: MNHEY and SMNVEV (reference sequence). The V gene end was trimmed by 6 bases and the J gene end by 2 bases; junction bases not matched to a gene: 6. CDR3 in DNA: TGTGCCAGCAGCACAGGGGGTGGCCCCTACGAGCAGTACTTC. Amino acids: CASSTGGGPYEQYF.

This sequence joins TRBV28 and TRBJ2-7, with TRBD2 identical over 7 bases. The V segment lost 8 bases and the J segment 3 bases; nucleotides outside the gene matches: 7. Germline V gene lookup returns CDR1 MDHEN and CDR2 SYDVKM. This CDR3 region has 13 residues. CDR3: CASRSSGNYEQYF. The CDR3 DNA reads TGTGCCAGCCGGTCTAGCGGAAACTACGAGCAGTACTTC.

The chain couples TRBV25-1 to TRBJ1-2; the match to TRBD1 covers 9 bases. V dropped 3 bases and J dropped 8; count of bases not matched to a gene: 10. Germline values: CDR1 MGHDK, CDR2 SYGVNS. This CDR3 has 15 residues. DNA of the CDR3: TGTGCCAGCAGTGACCAACTTCGGGGACAGGGAGGCTACACCTTC. Translating gives CASSDQLRGQGGYTF.

This chain connects TRBV27 to TRBJ2-7, with 7 nucleotides matching TRBD2. This CDR3 comprises 17 residues. Losses at the gene ends were 4 bases for V and 1 base for J; bases not matched to a gene: 13. Germline V gives CDR1 MNHEY, CDR2 SMNVEV (reference sequence). CDR3: CASSYMRLGGSSYEQYF. The CDR3 DNA reads TGTGCCAGCAGTTATATGAGGCTGGGCGGGAGTTCCTACGAGCAGTACTTC.

The count of this clone is one. The V gene is TRBV10-2, the J gene TRBJ2-3, with D uncertain. The CDR3 runs 15 residues. CDR1 WSHSY and CDR2 SAAADI come from the germline V gene. V lost 6 bases and J lost 0, with 13 bases in between. The CDR3 loop reads CASSDNNPSTDTQYF. The DNA of the CDR3 is TGCGCCAGCAGCGACAACAATCCTAGCACAGATACGCAGTATTTT.

This clone came up a few times. This rearrangement joins TRBV10-3 to TRBJ1-5; tentative D call: TRBD1 (5 bases). Germline CDR1 reads ENHRY; CDR2 reads SYGVKD. The germline V and J ends were trimmed by 6 bases and 0 bases, with 15 bases remaining between them. The CDR3 consists of 16 residues. CDR3 nucleotides: TGTGCCATCAGGGAAGACAGCGATTATAGCAATCAGCCCCAGCATTTT. Encoded protein: CAIREDSDYSNQPQHF.

This clone was counted only a few times. The chain uses TRBV5-1 and TRBJ1-2; D is unresolved. This CDR3 is 12 amino acids long. V lost 0 bases, J lost 13 bases, and 13 bases lay in between. CDR1 SGHRS and CDR2 YFSETQ come from the germline V gene. The CDR3 DNA follows: TGCGCCAGCAGCTTGGAAACGGAGGTACCCACCTTC. It yields the protein CASSLETEVPTF.

V gene TRBV5-4 combines with J gene TRBJ2-7; 9 nucleotides line up with TRBD2. With V trimmed by 4 bases and J by 4 bases, 9 bases remained unmatched. CDR1 is SGHNT, CDR2 YYREEE, per germline (reference sequence). The CDR3 length is 15 residues. Here the CDR3 reads CASSPRDSGGYEQYF. In nucleotides, the CDR3 is TGTGCCAGCAGCCCCCGGGATAGCGGGGGTTACGAGCAGTACTTC. Full variable domain (missing parts from reference TRBV5-4 and TRBJ2-7): ETGVTQSPTHLIKTRGQQVTLRCSSQSGHNTVSWYQQALGQGPQFIFQYYREEENGRGNFPPRFSGLQFPNYSSELNVNALELDDSALYLCASSPRDSGGYEQYFGPGTRLTVT.

The V gene is TRBV29-1, the J gene TRBJ2-5, with D uncertain. This CDR3 contains 10 residues. With 4 bases removed from V and 5 bases from J, the gap between germline ends came to 5 bases. Germline CDR1 SQVTM, CDR2 ANQGSEA. The CDR3 DNA is TGCAGCGTTGTTGCGGAGACCCAGTACTTC. Translated, it gives CSVVAETQYF. Full variable domain (missing parts from reference TRBV29-1 and TRBJ2-5): SAVISQKPSRDICQRGTSLTIQCQVDSQVTMMFWYRQQPGQSLTLIATANQGSEATYESGFVIDKFPISRPNLTFSTLTVSNMSPEDSSIYLCSVVAETQYFGPGTRLLVL.

This chain uses TRBV5-1 with TRBJ2-6; TRBD1 matches 11 bases. CDR1 is SGHRS and CDR2 is YFSETQ in the germline V gene. The V segment lost 4 bases and the J segment 2 bases; nucleotides outside the gene matches: 20. This CDR3 is 22 amino acids long. The CDR3 DNA sequence: TGCGCCAGCAGCCGGCGGGGACAGGGGGTATTTAGCATCTCTACTGGGGCCAACGTCCTGACTTTC. Translated, it gives CASSRRGQGVFSISTGANVLTF.

This chain uses TRBV28 with TRBJ2-1; 11 nucleotides line up with TRBD2. Germline values: CDR1 MDHEN, CDR2 SYDVKM. After removal of 4 bases from V and 2 bases from J, the junction contained 1 base not matched to a gene. The CDR3 covers 15 residues. The DNA of the CDR3 is TGTGCCAGCAGTTCGGGACTAGCGGCCTACAATGAGCAGTTCTTC. This codes for CASSSGLAAYNEQFF.

As regards this clone: In the same sample, other DNA sequences code for this CDR3. The chain's CDR3 is CASSLTGESNQPQHF. The CDR3 coding sequence is TGTGCCAGCAGCTTAACAGGGGAGAGCAATCAGCCCCAGCATTTT. This chain connects TRBV11-2 to TRBJ1-5; 7 bases line up with TRBD1. The junction had 2 bases not matched to a gene; V was cut back by 2 bases and J by 1 base. CDR1 and CDR2 (germline): SGHAT, FQNNGV. The CDR3 is 15 amino acids.

A word on this clone: Other DNA sequences in the sample encode the same CDR3. Written as DNA, the CDR3 is TGCAGCGTTGAAAGAGGGCAGGACTTTGAAGCTTTCTTT. Translation gives CSVERGQDFEAFF. The genes are TRBV29-1 and TRBJ1-1; no reliable D call. The ends were cut back, 2 bases at V and 7 bases at J, with 14 bases in the middle. Germline lookup yields CDR1 SQVTM and CDR2 ANQGSEA. The CDR3 is 13 residues long.

The chain employs TRBV5-8 and TRBJ2-1, with D possibly matching TRBD1 (6 bases). Trimming took 3 bases from V and 8 from J, leaving 15 bases between them. Germline CDR1 and CDR2: SGHTS and YDEGEE. This CDR3 contains 14 residues. The CDR3 sequence is CASSWQTGWDEQFF. CDR3 nucleotides: TGTGCCAGCAGCTGGCAAACAGGGTGGGATGAGCAGTTCTTC.

This CDR3 reads CASSFLLAGEPLSTDTQYF. As DNA, the CDR3 is TGTGCCAGCAGCTTTTTGTTAGCGGGAGAACCCCTGAGTACAGATACGCAGTATTTT. The rearrangement links TRBV7-6 to TRBJ2-3; 9 bases are shared with TRBD2. This CDR3 region has 19 residues. Looked up from germline, CDR1 is SGHVS and CDR2 is FNYEAQ. Trimming took 3 bases from V and 3 from J; bases not matched to a gene: 16.

The chain is built from TRBV7-2 and TRBJ2-7, with D unclear. V was cut by 2 bases and J by 1 base, with 6 bases left in between. Germline CDR1 reads SGHTA; CDR2 reads FQGNSA. CDR3 length: 13 residues. The CDR3 loop reads CASSLRHSYEQYF. The CDR3, as DNA: TGTGCCAGCAGCTTAAGACATTCCTACGAGCAGTACTTC.